This T cell receptor (beta chain) was captured by sequencing in a study of T-cell memory formation after mild COVID-19. CDR1 SEHNR and CDR2 FQNEAQ come from the germline V gene (reference sequence). The V gene lost 5 bases and the J gene lost 3 bases, with 14 bases spanning the gap. The CDR3 length is 14 residues. MiXCR was run by TCRdb on the 5' RACE reads, yielding one entry per CDR3 protein. The table records hundreds of thousands of distinct CDR3 sequences, roughly 17% of them present only once. The table lists this clonotype with a few counts. The receptor's source is an adult woman who had mild COVID-19 (a few samples of this study predate the infection). Cell type and time point are not known. The source material was PBMCs or a T cell subset sorted from them (not recorded which). The chain is built from TRBV7-9 and TRBJ2-7; TRBD1 is a possible D gene (6 bases). The CDR3 DNA sequence: TGTGCCAGCAGCCCGTGGGGGCCACTCTACGAGCAGTACTTC. Translation gives CASSPWGPLYEQYF.